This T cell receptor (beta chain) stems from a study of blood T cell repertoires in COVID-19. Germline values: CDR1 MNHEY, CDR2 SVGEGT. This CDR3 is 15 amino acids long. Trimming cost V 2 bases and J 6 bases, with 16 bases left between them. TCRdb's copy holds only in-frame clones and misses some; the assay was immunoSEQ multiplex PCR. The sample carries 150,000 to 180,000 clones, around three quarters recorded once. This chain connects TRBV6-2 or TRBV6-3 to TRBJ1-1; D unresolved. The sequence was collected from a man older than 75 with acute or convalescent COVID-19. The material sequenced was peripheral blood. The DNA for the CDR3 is TGTGCCAGCAGTTACCTGGCGGGGAGGCACGCTGAAGCTTTCTTT. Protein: CASSYLAGRHAEAFF.